This T cell receptor beta chain derives from a study of blood T cell repertoires in COVID-19. For the study at large: Both acute and convalescent COVID-19 samples were obtained from the United States, Italy and Spain.

Method: immunoSEQ multiplex PCR; TCRdb's copy keeps in-frame clones and lacks some. The sample contains around 300,000 clones, roughly 85% of which appear only once. The V gene end was trimmed by 4 bases and the J gene end by 2 bases; junction bases not matched to a gene: 5. The CDR3 is made up of 14 amino acids. In germline, CDR1 is SGHRS, CDR2 YFSETQ. The sample comprised peripheral blood. The chain uses TRBV5-1 and TRBJ2-5; 7 nucleotides align to TRBD2. The receptor comes from a woman aged 45-60 years who had recovered from COVID-19. This CDR3 reads CASSDPSGQETQYF. Written as DNA, the CDR3 is TGCGCCAGCAGCGACCCTAGCGGACAAGAGACCCAGTACTTC.